These 30 T cell receptor beta chains were all obtained from the same sample, sequenced in a study of control samples from healthy donors and cancer patients. The table came from immunoSEQ multiplex PCR; TCRdb's copy has only in-frame clones and leaves some out. The sample carries over 100,000 clones, approximately 90% recorded once. What was sequenced was blood. The receptor set was obtained from a woman between 50 and 59 years old in good health.

Details on this clone: Other nucleotide sequences from this sample produce the same CDR3. The chain links TRBV10-2 to TRBJ2-1; D unresolved. Germline V gene sequence: CDR1 WSHSY, CDR2 SAAADI. This CDR3 has 15 residues. V dropped 0 bases and J dropped 4 bases, with 10 bases sitting between them. For the CDR3, the DNA is TGCGCCAGCAGTGAGTCGGGTAATTCTTACAATGAGCAGTTCTTC. Protein: CASSESGNSYNEQFF.

This rearrangement joins TRBV4-1 to TRBJ2-7; 7 bases agree with TRBD1. With 0 bases clipped from V and 1 base from J, the junction kept 3 bases outside the gene matches. Germline-derived CDR1 and CDR2 are MGHRA and YSYEKL. The CDR3 contains 15 residues. CDR3 sequence (DNA): TGCGCCAGCAGCCAAGACAAGGGACAGTCCTACGAGCAGTACTTC. This sequence encodes CASSQDKGQSYEQYF.

The chain uses TRBV13 and TRBJ2-5; D uncertain. V gave up 6 bases and J gave up 4 bases, with 18 bases separating them. Germline assignment: CDR1 PRHDT and CDR2 FYEKMQ (reference sequence). This CDR3 comprises 15 residues. The CDR3 DNA reads as TGTGCCAGCAGACTATACGACCGCCCAATAGAGACCCAGTACTTC. Amino acid sequence: CASRLYDRPIETQYF.

The chain has TRBV7-2 and TRBJ2-1; D is unresolved. The germline V and J ends were trimmed by 5 bases and 0 bases, with 11 bases remaining between them. Germline V CDR1 and CDR2: SGHTA, FQGNSA. CDR3 length: 15 amino acids. The CDR3 spells CASSPHSSSYNEQFF. CDR3 DNA: TGTGCCAGCAGCCCACACTCTAGCTCCTACAATGAGCAGTTCTTC.

The gene calls are TRBV27 and TRBJ2-7, with 8 bases lining up with TRBD1. CDR3 size: 14 residues. Looked up from germline, CDR1 is MNHEY and CDR2 is SMNVEV (reference sequence). The J segment lost 3 bases and the V segment lost 5 bases, leaving 6 bases of the junction unmatched. As DNA, the CDR3 is TGTGCCAGCAGTCCCCGGACAGGGCGCTACGAGCAGTACTTC. Translating gives CASSPRTGRYEQYF.

The chain joins TRBV18 to TRBJ1-1; TRBD1 matches at 10 bases. This CDR3 is 17 amino acids long. V shed 3 bases, J shed 3 bases, and the junction held 10 bases outside the gene matches. Germline V gene data show CDR1 as KGHSH and CDR2 as LQKENI. CDR3: CASSPDDRGRYDTEAFF. CDR3 DNA: TGTGCCAGCTCACCGGATGACAGGGGGCGCTACGACACTGAAGCTTTCTTT.

This rearrangement joins TRBV5-4 to TRBJ2-3; D is perhaps TRBD2 (6 bases). Germline lookup yields CDR1 SGHNT and CDR2 YYREEE (reference sequence). CDR3 length: 15 amino acids. V shed 5 bases and J shed 3 bases, with 16 bases lying between them. CDR3 nucleotide sequence: TGTGCCAGCAGGGAAAACCAGGGAGGAACAGATACGCAGTATTTT. This translates into CASRENQGGTDTQYF.

V gene TRBV14 combines with J gene TRBJ1-2; TRBD1 aligns across 8 bases. V gave up 0 bases and J gave up 8 bases; unmatched junction bases: 8. Per the germline V gene, CDR1 is SGHDN and CDR2 is FVKESK. This CDR3 is built from 15 residues. CDR3 in amino acids: CASSQDMRQGAGYTF. DNA of the CDR3: TGTGCCAGCAGCCAAGATATGCGTCAGGGGGCCGGCTACACCTTC.

The chain has TRBV10-3 and TRBJ2-5; no reliable D call. The CDR3 spans 15 residues. The germline V gene has CDR1 ENHRY and CDR2 SYGVKD. Trimming left V 2 bases short and J 2 bases short, with 12 bases between. CDR3 in amino acids: CAISEGVPKQETQYF. DNA for the CDR3: TGTGCCATCAGTGAGGGGGTTCCGAAACAAGAGACCCAGTACTTC.

The V and J genes are TRBV7-9 and TRBJ1-6, with TRBD1 identical over 9 bases. The germline gives CDR1 SEHNR, CDR2 FQNEAQ (reference sequence). V lost 6 bases, J lost 14 bases, and 14 bases stayed unmatched. The CDR3 totals 15 residues. The CDR3, as DNA: TGTGCCAGCAGTCGGGCGGGACAGGGTATTCAATCCCTCCACTTT. Its translation: CASSRAGQGIQSLHF.

The chain employs TRBV7-9 and TRBJ1-2, with TRBD1 identical over 9 bases. Looked up from germline, CDR1 is SEHNR and CDR2 is FQNEAQ (reference sequence). The J segment lost 3 bases and the V segment lost 6 bases, leaving 8 bases of the junction unmatched. The CDR3 loop spans 15 amino acids. The CDR3 region is CASSLVDRGDYGYTF. CDR3 bases: TGTGCCAGCAGTTTGGTGGACAGGGGCGACTATGGCTACACCTTC. Complete variable domain (other parts from reference TRBV7-9 and TRBJ1-2): DTGVSQNPRHKITKRGQNVTFRCDPISEHNRLYWYRQTLGQGPEFLTYFQNEAQLEKSRLLSDRFSAERPKGSFSTLEIQRTEQGDSAMYLCASSLVDRGDYGYTFGSGTRLTVV.

The chain recombines TRBV14 with TRBJ2-1; TRBD2 aligns across 10 bases. There are 17 residues in the CDR3. The germline V gene encodes CDR1 SGHDN and CDR2 FVKESK. V was pared by 1 base and J by 8 bases, with 11 bases of the junction left unmatched. The CDR3 is CASSQVLAGGPIDEQFF. Written as DNA, the CDR3 is TGTGCCAGCAGCCAAGTATTAGCGGGGGGCCCGATAGATGAGCAGTTCTTC.

The CDR3 DNA sequence: TGTGCCAGCAGCCCCAGGAAGCCCGACAGGGTAAATCAGCCCCAGCATTTT. Its translation: CASSPRKPDRVNQPQHF. The chain is built from TRBV7-2 and TRBJ1-5, with 7 bases that match TRBD1. Per germline, CDR1 SGHTA and CDR2 FQGNSA. V gave up 5 bases and J gave up 4 bases; unmatched junction bases: 14. The CDR3 is 17 residues long. Variable domain in full (rest from reference TRBV7-2 and TRBJ1-5): GAGVSQSPSNKVTEKGKDVELRCDPISGHTALYWYRQSLGQGLEFLIYFQGNSAPDKSGLPSDRFSAERTGGSVSTLTIQRTQQEDSAVYLCASSPRKPDRVNQPQHFGDGTRLSIL.

The chain couples TRBV6-5 to TRBJ2-1; the D gene could be TRBD1 or TRBD2 (6 bases each). Trimming removed 6 bases from V and 2 bases from J, with 8 bases in between. CDR3 length: 13 residues. Germline CDR1 and CDR2: MNHEY and SVGAGI. CDR3 loop: CASREGAYNEQFF. CDR3 nucleotides: TGTGCCAGCAGGGAGGGGGCCTACAATGAGCAGTTCTTC.

This clone was observed a single time. The chain has TRBV3-1 (or the pseudogene TRBV3-2) and TRBJ1-2, with a possible D match to TRBD1 (6 bases). The germline V gene encodes CDR1 LGHDT and CDR2 YNNKEL (reference sequence). V lost 7 bases, J lost 8 bases, and 23 bases lay in between. The CDR3 consists of 15 residues. For the CDR3, the DNA is TGTGCCAGCACCCCCCGGACAGAAGGTTGGTTCGGCTACACCTTC. Protein product: CASTPRTEGWFGYTF.

The CDR3 DNA reads as TGTGCCAGCACCCTACTAGGACAGGGGCAAGAGACCCAGTACTTC. It yields the protein CASTLLGQGQETQYF. The genes are TRBV6-5 and TRBJ2-5; 9 bases map to TRBD1. CDR3 length: 15 amino acids. J gave up 2 bases and V 7 bases, and 8 bases lay outside the gene matches. Germline CDR1 and CDR2: MNHEY and SVGAGI.

This clone was seen more than once but under ten times. V and J are TRBV7-9 and TRBJ2-7; D possibly corresponds to TRBD2 (5 bases). The ends were cut back, 8 bases at V and 6 bases at J, with 14 bases in the middle. The CDR3 length is 12 residues. Germline lookup yields CDR1 SEHNR and CDR2 FQNEAQ (reference sequence). The CDR3 region has the DNA TGTGCCAGCTCGTCGGAGGTCGCCGAGCAGTACTTC. It translates to CASSSEVAEQYF. The full variable domain, with the rest looked up from reference TRBV7-9 and TRBJ2-7, is DTGVSQNPRHKITKRGQNVTFRCDPISEHNRLYWYRQTLGQGPEFLTYFQNEAQLEKSRLLSDRFSAERPKGSFSTLEIQRTEQGDSAMYLCASSSEVAEQYFGPGTRLTVT.

With respect to this clone: The junction and the germline gene differ at one end; a read error may be behind it. The V and J genes are TRBV19 and TRBJ2-1, with D possibly matching TRBD2 (6 bases). This CDR3 comprises 13 residues. The germline CDR1 and CDR2 sequences are LNHDA and SQIVND (reference sequence). DNA for the CDR3: TGTGCCAGTACCGGGGGAGCCTACGATGAGCAGTTCTTC. It is translated as CASTGGAYDEQFF.

The rearrangement links TRBV30 to TRBJ2-7; D gene unclear. Trimming cost V 0 bases and J 5 bases, with 11 bases left between them. Germline lookup yields CDR1 GTSNPN and CDR2 SVGIG (reference sequence). The CDR3 consists of 13 residues. CDR3 sequence (DNA): TGTGCCTGGAGTGTCTTTCCTCCTGACGAGCAGTACTTC. Translating it yields CAWSVFPPDEQYF. Full variable domain (outside the CDR3, taken from reference TRBV30 and TRBJ2-7): SQTIHQWPATLVQPVGSPLSLECTVEGTSNPNLYWYRQAAGRGLQLLFYSVGIGQISSEVPQNLSASRPQDRQFILSSKKLLLSDSGFYLCAWSVFPPDEQYFGPGTRLTVT.

The chain links TRBV19 to TRBJ1-2; 11 bases agree with TRBD1. Germline trimming cut 3 bases from V and 2 bases from J; bases unmatched to any gene: 8. The germline gives CDR1 LNHDA, CDR2 SQIVND (reference sequence). The CDR3 loop spans 17 amino acids. The CDR3 loop reads CASSIRTGGFENYGYTF. For the CDR3, the DNA is TGTGCCAGTAGTATCAGGACAGGGGGCTTCGAAAACTATGGCTACACCTTC.

The rearrangement links TRBV6-2 or TRBV6-3 to TRBJ2-7; D call uncertain. From germline, CDR1 is MNHEY and CDR2 SVGEGT. This CDR3 is built from 11 residues. V was cut by 6 bases and J by 7 bases, with 10 bases left in between. The CDR3 DNA reads as TGTGCCAGCAGCAATCCCGGGGAGCAGTACGTC. As protein: CASSNPGEQYV.

The V and J genes are TRBV7-2 and TRBJ1-6; TRBD1 matches at 8 bases. The CDR3 totals 17 residues. Germline V gives CDR1 SGHTA, CDR2 FQGNSA. Trimming took 3 bases from V and 4 from J; bases not matched to a gene: 8. CDR3 region: CASSFQGASLYNSPLHF. CDR3 nucleotide sequence: TGTGCCAGCAGCTTCCAGGGGGCCAGTCTATATAATTCACCCCTCCACTTT.

The chain recombines TRBV27 with TRBJ1-4, with unresolved D. CDR1 is MNHEY, CDR2 SMNVEV, per germline (reference sequence). Trimming removed 1 base at V and 5 bases at J, with 11 bases between. The CDR3 is 15 residues long. This CDR3 is CASSLFGSYNEKLFF. Written as DNA, the CDR3 is TGTGCCAGCAGTTTATTCGGCAGCTACAATGAAAAACTGTTTTTT.

V gene TRBV6-5 combines with J gene TRBJ2-7, with TRBD1 as a possible D gene (6 bases). CDR1 and CDR2 from the germline V gene are MNHEY and SVGAGI. Trimming shortened V by 8 bases and J by 6 bases, and 17 bases separated the two germline ends. The CDR3 contains 13 residues. CDR3 residues: CASGWTVSVEQYV. In DNA form, the CDR3 reads TGTGCCAGCGGGTGGACAGTGTCAGTCGAGCAGTACGTC.

J is TRBJ2-3 and V is TRBV15; D is perhaps TRBD2 (6 bases). The germline V and J ends were trimmed by 5 bases and 1 base, with 10 bases remaining between them. Germline assignment: CDR1 LNHNV and CDR2 YYDKDF (reference sequence). The CDR3 totals 14 residues. CDR3 DNA sequence: TGTGCCACCAGCTTAGCGGCCCGCACAGATACGCAGTATTTT. Its protein product is CATSLAARTDTQYF.

The chain recombines TRBV2 with TRBJ2-7, with 8 positions matching TRBD2. CDR1 is SNHLY, CDR2 FYNNEI, per germline. With 8 bases clipped from V and 2 bases from J, the junction kept 8 bases outside the gene matches. The CDR3 sequence is 14 residues long. CDR3 sequence: CASGERGLAYEQYF. In DNA, the CDR3 is TGTGCCAGCGGCGAGCGGGGGCTCGCCTACGAGCAGTACTTC.

The chain is built from TRBV6-1 and TRBJ1-2; TRBD1 might be the D (5 bases). The CDR3 consists of 15 residues. Germline-derived CDR1 and CDR2 are MNHNS and SASEGT. V shed 0 bases and J shed 0 bases, with 8 bases lying between them. The CDR3 region has the DNA TGTGCCAGCAGTGAAGCGCAGACAGCTAACTATGGCTACACCTTC. It encodes CASSEAQTANYGYTF.

This chain connects TRBV19 to TRBJ1-6; TRBD1 agrees at 9 bases. The germline gives CDR1 LNHDA, CDR2 SQIVND (reference sequence). V lost 3 bases and J lost 6; bases outside the gene matches: 3. The CDR3 is 15 amino acids. CDR3 protein: CASSIRGQGNSPLHF. The CDR3 coding sequence is TGTGCCAGTAGTATTCGGGGACAGGGTAATTCACCCCTCCACTTT.

The V gene is TRBV21-1, the J gene TRBJ1-5. TRBV21-1 is given as a pseudogene. The CDR3 consists of 12 residues. CDR3 residues: CASRGGRRAQHF. CDR3 nucleotides: TGTGCCAGCCGGGGGGGCCGGAGGGCCCAGCATTTT.

This chain connects TRBV15 to TRBJ2-2; perhaps TRBD2 as D (6 bases). Germline assignment: CDR1 LNHNV and CDR2 YYDKDF (reference sequence). Deletions cut 1 base from V and 5 bases from J, with 11 bases between. This CDR3 contains 15 residues. CDR3 nucleotides: TGTGCCACCAGCAGAGGCGGGGCTCGAACCGGGGAGCTGTTTTTT. It is translated as CATSRGGARTGELFF.